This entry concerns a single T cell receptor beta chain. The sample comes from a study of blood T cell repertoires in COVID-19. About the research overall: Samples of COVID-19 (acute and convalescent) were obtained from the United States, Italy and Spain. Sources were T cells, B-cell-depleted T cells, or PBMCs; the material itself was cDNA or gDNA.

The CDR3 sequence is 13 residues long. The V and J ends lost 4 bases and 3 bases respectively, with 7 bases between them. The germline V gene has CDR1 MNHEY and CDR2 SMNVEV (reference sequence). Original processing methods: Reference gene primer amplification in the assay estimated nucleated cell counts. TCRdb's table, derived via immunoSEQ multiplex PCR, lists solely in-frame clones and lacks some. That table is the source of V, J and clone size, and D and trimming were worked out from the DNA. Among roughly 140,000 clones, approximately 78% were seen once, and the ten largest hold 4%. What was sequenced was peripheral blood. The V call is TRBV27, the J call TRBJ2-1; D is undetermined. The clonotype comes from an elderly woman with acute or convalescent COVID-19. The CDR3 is CASSWSVYNEQFF. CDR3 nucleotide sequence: TGTGCCAGCAGTTGGTCAGTCTACAATGAGCAGTTCTTC.